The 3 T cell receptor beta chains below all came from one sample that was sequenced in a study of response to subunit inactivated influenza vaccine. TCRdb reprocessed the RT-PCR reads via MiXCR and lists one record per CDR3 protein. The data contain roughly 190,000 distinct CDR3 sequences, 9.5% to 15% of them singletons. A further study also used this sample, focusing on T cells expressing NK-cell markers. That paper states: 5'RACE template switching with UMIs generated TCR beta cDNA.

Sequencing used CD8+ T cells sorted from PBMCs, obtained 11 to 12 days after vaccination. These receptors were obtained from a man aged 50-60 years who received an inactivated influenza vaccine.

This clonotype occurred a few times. CDR3 sequence: CASNTPGPPSTDTQYF. The CDR3, as DNA: TGCGCCAGCAACACCCCAGGACCACCTAGCACAGATACGCAGTATTTT. The V and J genes are TRBV4-1 and TRBJ2-3; D is ambiguous. Trimming pared 7 bases from V and 0 bases from J, leaving 17 bases between. The CDR3 runs 16 residues. Germline CDR1 reads MGHRA; CDR2 reads YSYEKL.

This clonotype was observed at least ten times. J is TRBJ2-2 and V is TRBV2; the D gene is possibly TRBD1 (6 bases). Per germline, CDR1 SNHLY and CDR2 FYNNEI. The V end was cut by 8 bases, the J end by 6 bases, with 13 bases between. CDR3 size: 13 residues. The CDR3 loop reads CASFGQSAGELFF. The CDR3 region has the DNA TGTGCCAGCTTTGGACAGTCCGCCGGGGAGCTGTTTTTT.

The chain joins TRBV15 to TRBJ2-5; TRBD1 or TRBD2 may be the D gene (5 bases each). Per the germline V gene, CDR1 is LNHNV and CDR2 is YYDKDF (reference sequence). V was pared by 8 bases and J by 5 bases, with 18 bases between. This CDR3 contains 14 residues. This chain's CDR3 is CATQTPGRWETQYF. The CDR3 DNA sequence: TGTGCCACCCAAACGCCGGGACGCTGGGAGACCCAGTACTTC.